The rows below give T cell receptor beta chains drawn from one sample of a study of cytomegalovirus exposure and HLA in healthy donors. Produced via immunoSEQ multiplex PCR; TCRdb's table is partial and in-frame only. This sample has 200,000 to 250,000 clones, with roughly 88% found just once. Source material: PBMCs. These receptor sequences come from a boy aged 2 to 10 in good health and CMV-seronegative. The CDR3 runs from the conserved cysteine through the conserved F or W. A D gene is named only where the DNA matches it firmly. Part of the rows lack a size; the others show once, few, many or a class for expanded clones.

cdr3_nt | cdr3_aa | d_call | cdr3_length | j_call | v_call | clone_size
TGTGCCAGCACGAGCTGGGGGCGCAACGAGCAGTACTTC | CASTSWGRNEQYF | - | 13 | TRBJ2-7 | TRBV6-5 | once
TGTGCCAGCAGCGTAGGAGGCATAGGCACTGAAGCTTTCTTT | CASSVGGIGTEAFF | - | 14 | TRBJ1-1 | TRBV9 | -
TGTGCTAGTGGTTTTGGGACTAGCGGGAGAGGGGAGACCCAGTACTTC | CASGFGTSGRGETQYF | TRBD2 | 16 | TRBJ2-5 | TRBV12-5 | -
TGCGCCAGCAGCCTTGTTTGGGGACAGCCATTGGTAGAGACCCAGTACTTC | CASSLVWGQPLVETQYF | TRBD1 | 17 | TRBJ2-5 | TRBV4-1 | -
TGTGCCAGCAGCTCAACAACAGAGGGCAGGGGGCGGAAAGAGACCCAGTACTTC | CASSSTTEGRGRKETQYF | TRBD1 | 18 | TRBJ2-5 | TRBV7-9 | -
TGTGCCACTCAGGATTCTACGAACACCGGGGAGCTGTTTTTT | CATQDSTNTGELFF | - | 14 | TRBJ2-2 | TRBV10-3 | -
TGTGCCTGGAGTGATCAGTTCCGTATACTACCCTATGGCTACACCTTC | CAWSDQFRILPYGYTF | - | 16 | TRBJ1-2 | TRBV30 | -
TGTGCCAGCAGCCCTCAAGGGAGCGAGCAGTACTTC | CASSPQGSEQYF | - | 12 | TRBJ2-7 | TRBV9 | once
TGTGCCAGCAGCTTCACCCAGTTGGAGACCCAGTACTTC | CASSFTQLETQYF | - | 13 | TRBJ2-5 | TRBV5-8 | few
TGTGCCAGCAGCTTAAACGGGGCAGGGGGAGAGACCCAGTACTTC | CASSLNGAGGETQYF | TRBD1 | 15 | TRBJ2-5 | TRBV7-2 | -
TGTGCCAGCAGCTTAGCCGGTGGGGCGGGACAGGGGTACACTGAAGCTTTCTTT | CASSLAGGAGQGYTEAFF | TRBD1 | 18 | TRBJ1-1 | TRBV11-2 | -
TGTGCCAGTATGATTCCAGGGTCCGGAAACACCATATATTTT | CASMIPGSGNTIYF | - | 14 | TRBJ1-3 | TRBV19 | -
TGTGCCTGGAGCGATCCCCGGACTAGCGGGAGGGTAGGGGGAGATACGCAGTATTTT | CAWSDPRTSGRVGGDTQYF | TRBD2 | 19 | TRBJ2-3 | TRBV30 | -
TGCGCCAGCAGCGCGTGGACAGGGGCAGATACGCAGTATTTT | CASSAWTGADTQYF | TRBD1 | 14 | TRBJ2-3 | TRBV5-1 | -
TGTGCCAGCAGAAAGACTAGCGGGACCCAGTACTTC | CASRKTSGTQYF | TRBD2 | 12 | TRBJ2-5 | TRBV7-9 | -
TGCGCCAGCAGCTTAAGGGGACAAGAGACCCAGTACTTC | CASSLRGQETQYF | - | 13 | TRBJ2-5 | TRBV5-1 | few
TGTGCCACCGGTATGACAGGAGTAAATCAGCCCCAGCATTTT | CATGMTGVNQPQHF | - | 14 | TRBJ1-5 | TRBV10-3 | -
TGTGCCAGCAGCCTTGGGACAGGGGGCTTGGATGGCTACACCTTC | CASSLGTGGLDGYTF | TRBD1 | 15 | TRBJ1-2 | TRBV7-4 | -
TGTGCCAGCAGCTCGCATACAGTCTCCGAGCAGTACTTC | CASSSHTVSEQYF | - | 13 | TRBJ2-7 | TRBV7-9 | -
TGTGCCATCAGTGGGACAGGGGGCGCGAGCCGAAGCTACACCTTC | CAISGTGGASRSYTF | TRBD1 | 15 | TRBJ1-2 | TRBV10-3 | once
TGTGCCAGTAGTATAGCGGGAGTCCCCTACAATGAGCAGTTCTTC | CASSIAGVPYNEQFF | - | 15 | TRBJ2-1 | TRBV19 | -
TGTGCCAGCAGTGACAGAGAGGGTACAGATACGCAGTATTTT | CASSDREGTDTQYF | - | 14 | TRBJ2-3 | TRBV6-1 | once
TGTGCCAGCTCACCAGCAGGACAGGGAGGTGGAAACACCATATATTTT | CASSPAGQGGGNTIYF | TRBD1 | 16 | TRBJ1-3 | TRBV18 | -
TGTGCCATCAGTATACTAGCGGGGGAATCCACAGATACGCAGTATTTT | CAISILAGESTDTQYF | TRBD2 | 16 | TRBJ2-3 | TRBV10-3 | -
TGCACCAGCAGCCAAGACAGGGGGGTTGGGACTAACTATGGCTACACCTTC | CTSSQDRGVGTNYGYTF | - | 17 | TRBJ1-2 | TRBV1 | -
TGTGCCAGCAGCTTAACCCCAACCCCGGGACAGGGCACCGGGGAGCTGTTTTTT | CASSLTPTPGQGTGELFF | TRBD1 | 18 | TRBJ2-2 | TRBV11-2 | -
TGCGCCAGCAGCTTGTCGGGACAGGGGGCGAGCACTGAAGCTTTCTTT | CASSLSGQGASTEAFF | TRBD1 | 16 | TRBJ1-1 | TRBV5-1 | -
TGCGCCAGCAGCGCGGGACAGGGGAGGCCCTACGAGCAGTACTTC | CASSAGQGRPYEQYF | TRBD1 | 15 | TRBJ2-7 | TRBV5-1 | -
TGCGCCAGCAGCCCCAGTGCGGGCTTATCCTACAATGAGCAGTTCTTC | CASSPSAGLSYNEQFF | - | 16 | TRBJ2-1 | TRBV4-1 | -
TGTGCCAGCAGGGGCAGGGTGAGCGATGAGCAGTTCTTC | CASRGRVSDEQFF | - | 13 | TRBJ2-1 | TRBV2 | once
TGTGCCAGCAGTGAGGAGGGACTAGCGGGGCCCGATACGCAGTATTTT | CASSEEGLAGPDTQYF | TRBD2 | 16 | TRBJ2-3 | TRBV25-1 | -
TGTGCCAGTAGTATAGGATATCGGCCAGGGAGACTAGCAACTAATGAAAAACTGTTTTTT | CASSIGYRPGRLATNEKLFF | - | 20 | TRBJ1-4 | TRBV19 | -
TGTGCCAGCAGTGATGAGGGACACCCTGATTCACCCCTCCACTTT | CASSDEGHPDSPLHF | - | 15 | TRBJ1-6 | TRBV2 | few
TGTGCCAGCAGCGTAGAGGGGACAGGGATCTACGAGCAGTACTTC | CASSVEGTGIYEQYF | TRBD1 | 15 | TRBJ2-7 | TRBV9 | -
TGTGCCAGTAGTATGGGGGGGAGGTCGGACAATGAGCAGTTCTTC | CASSMGGRSDNEQFF | TRBD2 | 15 | TRBJ2-1 | TRBV19 | -
TGTGCCAGCAGCGCAGGGGGCTTAGGCTATGGCTACACCTTC | CASSAGGLGYGYTF | TRBD1 | 14 | TRBJ1-2 | TRBV6-5 | -
TGTGCCAGCAGCCTCGGGACTAGGGGAACCTACGAGCAGTACTTC | CASSLGTRGTYEQYF | TRBD2 | 15 | TRBJ2-7 | TRBV7-2 | -
TGTGCCAGCAGTGACTCGGGGGGTTCCTACGAGCAGTACTTC | CASSDSGGSYEQYF | TRBD2 | 14 | TRBJ2-7 | TRBV6-1 | -
TGCGCCAGCAGTACGGGCGAGACAGGGGTAAACATTCAGTACTTC | CASSTGETGVNIQYF | TRBD1 | 15 | TRBJ2-4 | TRBV4-1 | -
TGTTCCAGCAGCTTAAGGGACAGGGGAGACACCGGGGAGCTGTTTTTT | CSSSLRDRGDTGELFF | TRBD1 | 16 | TRBJ2-2 | TRBV7-9 | -
TGTGCCAGCAGTGAAGGGCAGTATTGTGGCTACACCTTC | CASSEGQYCGYTF | - | 13 | TRBJ1-2 | TRBV6-1 | -
TGTGCCAGCAGCTTAGTCGGAGCGGGAGTCGGGGAGCTGTTTTTT | CASSLVGAGVGELFF | TRBD2 | 15 | TRBJ2-2 | TRBV11-2 | -